This T cell receptor beta chain is drawn from a study of blood T cells in healthy people across ages. The CDR3 has 14 amino acids. Looked up from germline, CDR1 is MDHEN and CDR2 is SYDVKM. Alongside a J-beta primer mix, a sample-barcoded 5' primer served in a second PCR lasting roughly 7 to 12 cycles. A single record per CDR3 protein comes from TCRdb applying MiXCR to the 5' RACE reads. This table holds 1.5 million to 2 million distinct CDR3 sequences, roughly 27% found once. On this clonotype: Mismatch with germline at one junction end may stem from a read error.

The sample consisted of blood. The V and J genes are TRBV28 and TRBJ2-7; possible D gene TRBD2, 6 bases. This TCR was sampled from a woman between 25 and 40 years old in good health. The DNA for the CDR3 is TGTGCTAGCAATCCTCCGGGGGAAAAGGGCGAGCAGTACTTC. Its translation is CASNPPGEKGEQYF.